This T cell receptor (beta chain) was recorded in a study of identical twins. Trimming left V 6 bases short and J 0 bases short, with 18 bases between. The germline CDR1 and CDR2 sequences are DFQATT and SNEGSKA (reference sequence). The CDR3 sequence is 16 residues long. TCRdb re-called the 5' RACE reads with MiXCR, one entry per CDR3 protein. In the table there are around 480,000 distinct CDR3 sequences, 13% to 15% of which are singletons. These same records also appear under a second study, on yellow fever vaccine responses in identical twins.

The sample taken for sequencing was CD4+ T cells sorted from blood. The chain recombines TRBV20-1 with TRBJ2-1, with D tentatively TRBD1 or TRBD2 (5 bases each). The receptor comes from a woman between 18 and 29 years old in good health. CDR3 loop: CSAHNSGPSSYNEQFF. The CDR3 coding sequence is TGCAGTGCCCATAACTCGGGGCCAAGCTCCTACAATGAGCAGTTCTTC.